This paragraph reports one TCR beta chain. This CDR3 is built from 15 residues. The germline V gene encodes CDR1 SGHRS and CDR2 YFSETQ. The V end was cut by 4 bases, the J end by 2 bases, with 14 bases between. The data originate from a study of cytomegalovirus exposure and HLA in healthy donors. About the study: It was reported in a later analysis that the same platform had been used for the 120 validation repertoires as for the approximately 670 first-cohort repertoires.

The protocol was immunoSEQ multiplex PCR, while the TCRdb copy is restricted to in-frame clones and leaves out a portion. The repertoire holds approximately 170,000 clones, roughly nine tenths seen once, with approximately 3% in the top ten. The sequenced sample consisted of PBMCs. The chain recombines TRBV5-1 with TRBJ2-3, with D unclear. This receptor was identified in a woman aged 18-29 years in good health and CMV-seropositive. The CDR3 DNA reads TGCGCCAGCAGCGCATCTTCTTACTACACAGATACGCAGTATTTT. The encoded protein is CASSASSYYTDTQYF.